This T cell receptor (beta chain) was sequenced in a study of cytotoxic CD8 clonotypes in ibrutinib-treated CLL. Study results and limitations: Starting clonality was above that of age-matched healthy donors and tracked circulating CD8+ T-cell counts. Shared public clonotypes were rare, and on treatment they either got smaller or stayed the same.

Turning to this clone: Its target is unknown.

The protocol was immunoSEQ multiplex PCR, while the TCRdb copy is restricted to in-frame clones and leaves out a portion. The data contain about 180,000 clones, 70% to 85% of them seen just once; the ten biggest clones take up about 4.9%. The clonotype comes from a human donor with chronic lymphocytic leukemia. Here the sequenced sample was PBMCs, taken after 24 months of ibrutinib treatment.

For the CDR3, the DNA is TGTGCCAGCAGTTCCGGGACAGGGAACTACAATGAGCAGTTCTTC. Translated, it gives CASSSGTGNYNEQFF. The V and J genes are TRBV5-5 and TRBJ2-1, with TRBD1 matching over 9 bases. The CDR3 sequence is 15 residues long. The germline gives CDR1 SGHKS, CDR2 YYEKEE (reference sequence). Germline trimming cut 5 bases from V and 3 bases from J; bases unmatched to any gene: 6.